One T cell receptor (beta chain) is described in this entry. Generated by immunoSEQ multiplex PCR, the TCRdb table keeps only in-frame clones and is missing some. The data show fewer than 90,000 clones, around nine tenths seen once. Collection of blood occurred at baseline, at cycle 4 day 1, and at cycle 7 day 1. This record comes from a study of OX40 agonist ivuxolimab in advanced cancers. On the study more broadly: Partial responses occurred in three patients (one hepatocellular carcinoma, two cutaneous melanoma).

In germline, CDR1 is MDHEN, CDR2 SYDVKM. The CDR3 spans 15 residues. Trimming took off 3 bases at V and 1 base at J, with 11 bases between the two ends. This chain joins TRBV28 and TRBJ2-3; no firm D call. This sample comprised CD4+ or CD8+ T cells sorted from blood, obtained in a trial of the OX40 agonist ivuxolimab. The sequence derives from an adult with an advanced solid tumor such as melanoma, head and neck, liver or kidney cancer. The CDR3 here is CASSLGRAGTDTQYF. The CDR3 DNA sequence: TGTGCCAGCAGTTTGGGAAGGGCGGGCACAGATACGCAGTATTTT.